These 18 T cell receptor beta chains came from one sample sequenced in a study of vaccination effects on CD4 cells after COVID-19. Repertoires were generated with immunoSEQ multiplex PCR, while TCRdb's copy carries only in-frame clones and drops some. The sample has around 66,000 clones, roughly 74% seen once. The antigens these receptors bind are not known. CD4+ T cells were isolated after around ten days of culture. Either the mRNA-1273 or the BNT162b2 vaccine was given to participants as two doses. The sequencing used CD4+ T cells from PBMCs cultured without peptide, collected after COVID-19 vaccination. The receptors were gathered from a human donor who received a COVID-19 vaccine.

Only one count was recorded for this clone. This chain connects TRBV11-1 to TRBJ1-6; D is unclear. The ends were cut back, 2 bases at V and 11 bases at J, with 13 bases in the middle. Looked up from germline, CDR1 is SGHAT and CDR2 is FQDESV (reference sequence). There are 14 residues in the CDR3. CDR3 sequence reads: CASSLNPGGTPLHF. CDR3 nucleotide sequence: TGTGCCAGCAGCTTAAATCCGGGCGGGACACCCCTCCACTTT.

The chain has TRBV5-4 and TRBJ2-1; TRBD2 agrees at 8 bases. V shed 4 bases and J 10 bases; nucleotides not matched to a gene: 7. This CDR3 contains 13 residues. Germline lookup yields CDR1 SGHNT and CDR2 YYREEE (reference sequence). CDR3 DNA sequence: TGTGCCAGCAGCCCCGGGACTAGGAGCGAGCAGTTCTTC. Amino acid sequence: CASSPGTRSEQFF.

This clone was seen only once. In DNA, the CDR3 is TGCGCCAGCAGCTTCGACCCGTTAGCGAACACCGGGGAGCTGTTTTTT. This sequence encodes CASSFDPLANTGELFF. The chain couples TRBV5-1 to TRBJ2-2; D unclear. CDR1 is SGHRS and CDR2 is YFSETQ in the germline V gene. This CDR3 has 16 residues. Trimming removed 2 bases at V and 0 bases at J, with 11 bases between.

J is TRBJ2-5 and V is TRBV7-2; the match to TRBD2 covers 7 bases. V lost 0 bases, J lost 2 bases, and 0 bases stayed unmatched. Germline V CDR1 and CDR2: SGHTA, FQGNSA. CDR3 size: 14 residues. CDR3 in DNA: TGTGCCAGCAGCTTAGCCGGGGGGCAAGAGACCCAGTACTTC. Its protein product is CASSLAGGQETQYF.

The rearrangement uses TRBV30 and TRBJ2-3; D uncertain. Germline values: CDR1 GTSNPN, CDR2 SVGIG (reference sequence). This CDR3 region has 14 residues. The V end lost 0 bases, the J end lost 6 bases, and 13 bases lay between the germline ends. CDR3 protein: CAWSVLAHADTQYF. In nucleotides, the CDR3 is TGTGCCTGGAGTGTACTGGCCCACGCGGATACGCAGTATTTT.

The rearrangement joins TRBV7-6 to TRBJ2-2; D unresolved. CDR1 and CDR2 from the germline V gene are SGHVS and FNYEAQ. V was trimmed by 1 base and J by 4 bases, leaving 13 bases between them. CDR3 length: 16 residues. This chain's CDR3 is CASSLVGSSTTGELFF. The DNA for the CDR3 is TGTGCCAGCAGCTTAGTGGGCTCCTCTACCACCGGGGAGCTGTTTTTT.

The V call is TRBV6-5, the J call TRBJ1-2, with 8 bases lining up with TRBD1. Trimming at V came to 2 bases and at J to 3 bases, leaving 8 bases not matched to a gene. CDR1 MNHEY and CDR2 SVGAGI come from the germline V gene. This CDR3 comprises 16 residues. CDR3 in DNA: TGTGCCAGCAGTTACCGACCACAGACAGGGGACTATGGCTACACCTTC. It translates to CASSYRPQTGDYGYTF.

CDR3 region: CASSSRGVQSDEQFF. For the CDR3, the DNA is TGTGCCAGCAGTTCTCGGGGGGTCCAATCGGATGAGCAGTTCTTC. The chain carries TRBV6-6 and TRBJ2-1; 7 bases agree with TRBD2. CDR3 length: 15 amino acids. The J segment lost 8 bases and the V segment lost 4 bases, leaving 11 bases of the junction unmatched. Germline V gives CDR1 MNHNY, CDR2 SVGAGI (reference sequence).

This rearrangement joins TRBV20-1 to TRBJ1-1, with 7 bases identical to TRBD1. The CDR3 covers 10 residues. V lost 4 bases and J lost 8; bases outside the gene matches: 1. CDR1 is DFQATT, CDR2 SNEGSKA, per germline (reference sequence). The CDR3 nucleotides read TGCAGTGCTAAGACAGGGGAAGCTTTCTTT. Residues: CSAKTGEAFF.

The chain combines TRBV6-6 with TRBJ1-5; 8 bases fit TRBD1. J gave up 3 bases and V 11 bases, and 6 bases lay outside the gene matches. Germline V gene sequence: CDR1 MNHNY, CDR2 SVGAGI (reference sequence). The CDR3 is 13 residues long. CDR3 in DNA: TGTGCCGGGGGACAGGCCAACAATCAGCCCCAGCATTTT. Residues: CAGGQANNQPQHF.

The chain uses TRBV6-1 and TRBJ2-7, with D tentatively TRBD2 (5 bases). Trimming stripped 0 bases from V and 3 bases from J, with 15 bases between. This CDR3 comprises 16 residues. CDR1 and CDR2 (germline): MNHNS, SASEGT. The CDR3 loop reads CASSEALGRAGYEQYV. The CDR3 DNA sequence: TGTGCCAGCAGTGAAGCGCTAGGACGGGCGGGCTACGAGCAGTACGTC.

This rearrangement joins TRBV5-5 to TRBJ2-7; 7 nucleotides line up with TRBD2. This CDR3 is 18 amino acids long. The V segment lost 1 base and the J segment 2 bases; nucleotides outside the gene matches: 15. Germline CDR1 reads SGHKS; CDR2 reads YYEKEE (reference sequence). For the CDR3, the DNA is TGTGCCAGCAGCTTGTTGGGTGCAGGAACTAGCGATGCCTACGAGCAGTACGTC. It yields the protein CASSLLGAGTSDAYEQYV.

The chain combines TRBV18 with TRBJ1-2; unclear D gene. Deletions cut 5 bases from V and 7 bases from J, with 11 bases between. From germline, CDR1 is KGHSH and CDR2 LQKENI. The CDR3 extends over 12 amino acids. This CDR3 is CASSTDLLGYTF. The CDR3 DNA sequence: TGTGCCAGCTCAACCGACCTCCTTGGCTACACCTTC.

This sequence joins TRBV6-1 and TRBJ2-3; D possibly corresponds to TRBD2 (6 bases). Trimming stripped 2 bases from V and 3 bases from J, with 9 bases between. The CDR3 sequence is 14 residues long. The V gene's germline CDR1 is MNHNS and CDR2 SASEGT. CDR3 in DNA: TGTGCCAGCAGTGAACAAGGAGGGACAGATACGCAGTATTTT. This translates into CASSEQGGTDTQYF.

The DNA of the CDR3 is TGTGCCAGTAGGCCCCCATCTGGGGGCTCCGGCCGGAGCTACACCTTC. Translation gives CASRPPSGGSGRSYTF. The chain employs TRBV19 and TRBJ1-2; D is perhaps TRBD1 (6 bases). CDR1 LNHDA and CDR2 SQIVND come from the germline V gene (reference sequence). The V gene lost 6 bases and the J gene lost 9 bases, with 26 bases spanning the gap. This CDR3 contains 16 residues.

The chain joins TRBV30 to TRBJ1-1; D call uncertain. The CDR3 extends over 13 amino acids. Germline V lookup: CDR1 GTSNPN, CDR2 SVGIG (reference sequence). Trimming stripped 4 bases from V and 3 bases from J, with 12 bases between. The CDR3: CAWTRNLDTEAFF. The CDR3 bases are TGTGCCTGGACTCGGAATTTAGACACTGAAGCTTTCTTT. Full variable domain (missing parts from reference TRBV30 and TRBJ1-1): SQTIHQWPATLVQPVGSPLSLECTVEGTSNPNLYWYRQAAGRGLQLLFYSVGIGQISSEVPQNLSASRPQDRQFILSSKKLLLSDSGFYLCAWTRNLDTEAFFGQGTRLTVV.

The chain carries TRBV15 and TRBJ2-7, with TRBD2 matching 7 bases. CDR1 LNHNV and CDR2 YYDKDF come from the germline V gene (reference sequence). The CDR3 spans 14 residues. Trimming took 2 bases from V and 7 from J; bases not matched to a gene: 8. CDR3 in DNA: TGTGCCACCAGCAGAACCCTCGGGGGGAGGGAGCAGTACGTC. The encoded protein is CATSRTLGGREQYV.

V gene TRBV25-1 combines with J gene TRBJ1-2, with a possible D match to TRBD1 (5 bases). This CDR3 comprises 10 residues. CDR1 is MGHDK and CDR2 is SYGVNS in the germline V gene. V shed 10 bases and J shed 6 bases, with 9 bases lying between them. CDR3 in amino acids: CATQGDGYTF. CDR3 sequence (DNA): TGTGCCACCCAGGGAGATGGCTACACCTTC.